Listed here are 11 T cell receptor beta chains from one sample, sequenced in a study of regulatory T cells in long-lasting Graves disease. Documented time point: newly diagnosed GD, antithyroid drugs for less than 3 months. PBMCs were the source of the RNA used for TCR sequencing. Building the TCR beta libraries relied on iRepertoire HTBI primers, and CDR3 regions underwent Arm-PCR. MiXCR, applied by TCRdb to the multiplex PCR reads, yields one record per CDR3 protein. The sample comprises about 530,000 distinct CDR3 sequences, 16% of which are singletons, and approximately 25% rests with the top ten. These sequences were also reported in another study, on T cells in Graves' hyperthyroidism and ophthalmopathy.

The sample consisted of peripheral blood mononuclear cells (PBMCs), taken at new diagnosis, from a patient treated with antithyroid drugs. Receptors were obtained from a middle-aged woman with Graves disease.

This clonotype was observed a handful of times. The chain combines TRBV3-1 with TRBJ1-3, with D possibly matching TRBD1 (5 bases). Germline CDR1 and CDR2: LGHDT and YNNKEL (reference sequence). The CDR3 length is 16 residues. V was trimmed by 4 bases and J by 0 bases, leaving 13 bases between them. This CDR3 is CASSPKWGNSGNTIYF. As DNA, the CDR3 is TGTGCCAGCAGCCCCAAATGGGGGAACTCTGGAAACACCATATATTTT.

This clonotype was seen a handful of times. This chain joins TRBV6-2 or TRBV6-3 and TRBJ2-3, with D perhaps TRBD2 (5 bases). Germline CDR1 reads MNHEY; CDR2 reads SVGEGT. The V gene lost 8 bases and the J gene lost 2 bases, with 11 bases spanning the gap. This CDR3 comprises 13 residues. In DNA, the CDR3 is TGTGCCAGCGGCGGGTTTAACACAGATACGCAGTATTTT. This translates into CASGGFNTDTQYF.

Only a few counts were recorded for this clonotype. DNA of the CDR3: TGTGCCAGCAGTGAACGCGGACAGGGGATCGCTGGCTACACCTTC. Amino acid sequence: CASSERGQGIAGYTF. V and J are TRBV6-2 or TRBV6-3 and TRBJ1-2; 9 nucleotides match TRBD1. The CDR3 covers 15 residues. Trimming cost V 5 bases and J 7 bases; bases outside gene matches: 11. Germline-derived CDR1 and CDR2 are MNHEY and SVGEGT.

The sample holds many counts of this clonotype. The chain couples TRBV12-3 or TRBV12-4 to TRBJ1-2; D possibly corresponds to TRBD1 (6 bases). Trimming removed 4 bases at V and 4 bases at J, with 10 bases between. The CDR3 contains 13 residues. CDR3 region: CASSSSDSYGYTF. The CDR3, as DNA: TGTGCCAGCAGTTCCTCGGACAGCTATGGCTACACCTTC.

The rearrangement links TRBV4-1 to TRBJ2-2; 10 bases match TRBD1. This CDR3 is built from 15 residues. V dropped 3 bases and J dropped 4; count of bases not matched to a gene: 2. Germline CDR1 and CDR2: MGHRA and YSYEKL. The CDR3 DNA reads TGCGCCAGCAGCCAGGGACAGGGGCCCACCGGGGAGCTGTTTTTT. Encoded protein: CASSQGQGPTGELFF.

At least ten counts were recorded for this clonotype. The chain couples TRBV5-1 to TRBJ1-4, with unresolved D. V shed 0 bases and J shed 6 bases, with 9 bases lying between them. Germline assignment: CDR1 SGHRS and CDR2 YFSETQ. This CDR3 contains 14 residues. The CDR3 coding sequence is TGCGCCAGCAGCTTGGCCGGCACCGATGAAAAACTGTTTTTT. Its translation is CASSLAGTDEKLFF.

This clonotype was found many times. The J gene is TRBJ2-2, the V gene TRBV7-2; 10 positions match TRBD1. This CDR3 is 14 amino acids long. Germline CDR1 and CDR2: SGHTA and FQGNSA. Unmatched junction bases numbered 4, after V lost 5 bases and J lost 7 bases. The DNA for the CDR3 is TGTGCCAGCAGCCAGACAGGGGGCGGCGGGGAGCTGTTTTTT. Translating it yields CASSQTGGGGELFF.

There are a few counts of this clonotype. This chain's CDR3 is CASSRLWGDHTGELFF. In DNA, the CDR3 is TGTGCCAGCAGCCGCCTATGGGGGGACCACACCGGGGAGCTGTTTTTT. The genes are TRBV7-9 and TRBJ2-2; tentatively, D is TRBD2 (6 bases). V lost 5 bases and J lost 3, with 16 bases in between. Germline CDR1 SEHNR, CDR2 FQNEAQ (reference sequence). The CDR3 spans 16 residues. Using reference TRBV7-9 and TRBJ2-2 for the parts outside the CDR3, the full variable domain is DTGVSQNPRHKITKRGQNVTFRCDPISEHNRLYWYRQTLGQGPEFLTYFQNEAQLEKSRLLSDRFSAERPKGSFSTLEIQRTEQGDSAMYLCASSRLWGDHTGELFFGEGSRLTVL.

This clonotype has a count of ten or more. The chain combines TRBV30 with TRBJ1-6; 7 bases agree with TRBD1. This CDR3 is built from 14 residues. Germline CDR1 GTSNPN, CDR2 SVGIG (reference sequence). J was trimmed by 4 bases and V by 1 base; bases with no gene match: 1. CDR3 DNA sequence: TGTGCCTGGAGTGAGACAGGGTATAATTCACCCCTCCACTTT. Amino acid sequence: CAWSETGYNSPLHF.

This clonotype has at least ten counts. The gene calls are TRBV2 and TRBJ2-1; D is unclear. The germline gives CDR1 SNHLY, CDR2 FYNNEI. The CDR3 has 13 amino acids. Trimming removed 3 bases from V and 9 bases from J, with 12 bases in between. Here the CDR3 reads CASSDNPGGEQFF. The CDR3, as DNA: TGTGCCAGCAGTGATAACCCGGGCGGTGAGCAGTTCTTC.

This chain links TRBV30 with TRBJ1-4; the D gene is possibly TRBD1 (6 bases). Germline CDR1 is GTSNPN and CDR2 is SVGIG (reference sequence). There are 14 residues in the CDR3. Trimming shortened V by 2 bases and J by 3 bases, and 10 bases separated the two germline ends. The chain's CDR3 is CAWSRTVSNEKLFF. Written as DNA, the CDR3 is TGTGCCTGGAGTAGGACAGTCTCTAATGAAAAACTGTTTTTT.